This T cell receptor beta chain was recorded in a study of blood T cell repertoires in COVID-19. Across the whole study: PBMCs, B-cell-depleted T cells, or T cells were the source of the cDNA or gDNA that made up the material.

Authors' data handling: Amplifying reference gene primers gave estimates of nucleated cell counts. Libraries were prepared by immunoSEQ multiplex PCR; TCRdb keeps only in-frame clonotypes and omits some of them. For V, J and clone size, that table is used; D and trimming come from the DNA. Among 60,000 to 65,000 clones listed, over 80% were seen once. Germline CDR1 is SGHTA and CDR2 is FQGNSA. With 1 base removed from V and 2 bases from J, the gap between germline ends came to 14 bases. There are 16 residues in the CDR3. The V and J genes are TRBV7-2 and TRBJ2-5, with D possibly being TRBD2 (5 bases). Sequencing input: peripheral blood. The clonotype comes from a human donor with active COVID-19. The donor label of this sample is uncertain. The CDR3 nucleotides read TGTGCCAGCAGCTTAGGCCCGGGGTTGGAACAAGAGACCCAGTACTTC. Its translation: CASSLGPGLEQETQYF. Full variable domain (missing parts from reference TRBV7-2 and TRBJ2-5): GAGVSQSPSNKVTEKGKDVELRCDPISGHTALYWYRQSLGQGLEFLIYFQGNSAPDKSGLPSDRFSAERTGGSVSTLTIQRTQQEDSAVYLCASSLGPGLEQETQYFGPGTRLLVL.